The T cell receptor beta chain described here comes from a study of cytomegalovirus exposure and HLA in healthy donors. The wider study: The roughly 670 first-cohort repertoires shared a platform with the 120 or so validation repertoires, as reported in a later analysis.

This clone has more than one count but fewer than ten. What it binds is not known. Clones were sequenced by immunoSEQ multiplex PCR, and TCRdb holds only the in-frame ones, with some missing. The table records 150,000 to 200,000 clones, 85% of them present only once. Overall study findings and caveats: Rarity characterized most TCR sequences, yet some public TCRs appeared in many donors.

Between the trimmed V and J ends, which lost 5 bases and 5 bases, there was a span of 16 bases. This CDR3 comprises 14 residues. In germline, CDR1 is MNHEY, CDR2 SMNVEV (reference sequence). Source material: PBMCs. V usage is TRBV27 and J usage is TRBJ2-7; D possibly corresponds to TRBD2 (5 bases). The source of this sequence is a man aged 18 to 35 in good health and CMV-seropositive. The CDR3: CASSPYSVGDEQYF. CDR3 DNA sequence: TGTGCCAGCAGTCCTTATAGCGTCGGGGACGAGCAGTACTTC.